The 15 T cell receptor beta chains given below trace back to one sample, sequenced in a study of shared clonotypes between healthy human individuals. The table came from immunoSEQ multiplex PCR; TCRdb's copy has only in-frame clones and leaves some out. The sample includes about half a million clones, 81% of them seen just once. Sequencing input: PBMCs. All receptors derive from a woman in her thirties or forties in good health. Some clones in this sample may be carry-over from other donors' samples.

This chain connects TRBV19 to TRBJ2-2, with 11 nucleotides matching TRBD2. CDR1 LNHDA and CDR2 SQIVND come from the germline V gene (reference sequence). This CDR3 is 17 amino acids long. The V segment lost 3 bases and the J segment 6 bases; nucleotides outside the gene matches: 9. As DNA, the CDR3 is TGTGCCAGTAGTATCCCCCGACTAGCGGGAAAAGCCGGGGAGCTGTTTTTT. Residues: CASSIPRLAGKAGELFF.

The genes are TRBV29-1 and TRBJ2-7; TRBD1 matches at 7 bases. The CDR3 is 13 amino acids. Looked up from germline, CDR1 is SQVTM and CDR2 is ANQGSEA. The V segment lost 0 bases and the J segment 5 bases; nucleotides outside the gene matches: 4. For the CDR3, the DNA is TGCAGCGTTGAAGATCTACAGGGGAACGAGCAGTACTTC. Translating gives CSVEDLQGNEQYF.

The gene calls are TRBV18 and TRBJ2-7, with 11 positions matching TRBD2. V shed 6 bases and J 3 bases; nucleotides not matched to a gene: 4. The CDR3 is 14 amino acids. Germline values: CDR1 KGHSH, CDR2 LQKENI. DNA for the CDR3: TGTGCCAGCTCCCCCGGGACTAGCGGCTACGAGCAGTACTTC. This translates into CASSPGTSGYEQYF.

This clone occurred a few times. The gene calls are TRBV6-4 and TRBJ2-1; TRBD1 might be the D (6 bases). Germline V lookup: CDR1 MRHNA, CDR2 SNTAGT. The CDR3 spans 13 residues. Trimming removed 4 bases from V and 5 bases from J, with 9 bases in between. Written as DNA, the CDR3 is TGTGCCAGCAGTGGACAGGAAAACAATGAGCAGTTCTTC. It encodes CASSGQENNEQFF.

Note on this clone: Only one base separates this from a far larger clonotype, so it likely reflects a read error. The rearrangement uses TRBV10-2 and TRBJ1-5; D gene ambiguous. This CDR3 region has 14 residues. Trimming cost V 3 bases and J 5 bases, with 11 bases left between them. CDR1 and CDR2 (germline): WSHSY, SAAADI. The CDR3: CASSESRAYQPQHF. CDR3 DNA sequence: TGCGCCAGCAGTGAATCCCGGGCATATCAGCCCCAGCATTTT.

This rearrangement joins TRBV11-2 to TRBJ2-5; D is unclear. Trimming cost V 5 bases and J 9 bases, with 16 bases left between them. Germline V CDR1 and CDR2: SGHAT, FQNNGV. The length of the CDR3 is 13 residues. CDR3 nucleotide sequence: TGTGCCAGCAGCCCCACGGTGTCACTGTCCCAGTACTTC. It translates to CASSPTVSLSQYF.

This clone was counted only a few times. This likely traces to a read error, being one base from a far larger clone. This chain links TRBV30 with TRBJ1-1; D ambiguous. V was pared by 6 bases and J by 7 bases, with 27 bases between. This CDR3 has 16 amino acids. The germline V gene encodes CDR1 GTSNPN and CDR2 SVGIG (reference sequence). The CDR3 DNA reads as TGTGCCTGTAGGCCGAAGTTAGGACCCGGCGGGGATGAAGCTTTCTTT. Translation gives CACRPKLGPGGDEAFF.

A note on this clone: This is likely an artifact of a read error, given a far larger clone one base away. The V call is TRBV20-1, the J call TRBJ1-2; D is possibly TRBD1 (5 bases). The germline V gene encodes CDR1 DFQATT and CDR2 SNEGSKA (reference sequence). Deletions cut 3 bases from V and 8 bases from J, with 10 bases between. The CDR3 consists of 11 residues. The CDR3 DNA is TGCAGTGCTAGCTGGGGGGAAGGCTACACCTTC. Protein: CSASWGEGYTF.

In the case of this clone: A much larger clonotype is one base distant, so this may be a read error. Other DNA sequences of this sample code for an identical CDR3. This rearrangement joins TRBV11-2 to TRBJ1-4, with TRBD1 matching 7 bases. J gave up 10 bases and V 2 bases, and 10 bases lay outside the gene matches. Germline V gives CDR1 SGHAT, CDR2 FQNNGV. The CDR3 sequence is 15 residues long. Here the CDR3 reads CASSLSGGQGGKLFF. CDR3 sequence (DNA): TGTGCCAGCAGCTTATCGGGGGGTCAGGGGGGAAAACTGTTTTTT.

The gene calls are TRBV9 and TRBJ1-5, with D hard to call. This CDR3 region has 15 residues. Trimming took off 0 bases at V and 0 bases at J, with 7 bases between the two ends. Germline assignment: CDR1 SGDLS and CDR2 YYNGEE. CDR3 residues: CASSVDLDSNQPQHF. DNA for the CDR3: TGTGCCAGCAGCGTAGATTTGGATAGCAATCAGCCCCAGCATTTT.

Regarding this clone: This probably arose from a read error, given a far larger clone one base away. Other DNA sequences in this sample translate to the same CDR3. The V call is TRBV10-2, the J call TRBJ2-2; 7 bases are a match to TRBD1. Germline CDR1 is WSHSY and CDR2 is SAAADI. The J segment lost 7 bases and the V segment lost 5 bases, leaving 13 bases of the junction unmatched. The CDR3 is 16 amino acids. CDR3 sequence: CASSYRQGVDGGELFF. The CDR3 DNA reads as TGCGCCAGCAGTTATAGGCAGGGGGTTGATGGCGGGGAGCTGTTTTTT.

About this clone: This is likely an artifact of a read error, given a far larger clone one base away. The chain recombines TRBV30 with TRBJ2-7; the match to TRBD1 covers 7 bases. The germline V gene has CDR1 GTSNPN and CDR2 SVGIG (reference sequence). The CDR3 extends over 15 amino acids. The CDR3 loop is CAWSVQGLESCEQYF. DNA of the CDR3: TGTGCCTGGAGTGTACAGGGGCTAGAATCCTGCGAGCAGTACTTC.

The gene calls are TRBV4-3 and TRBJ2-7, with D perhaps given as TRBD1 or TRBD2 (5 bases each). There are 15 residues in the CDR3. Per the germline V gene, CDR1 is LGHNA and CDR2 is YSLEER. Trimming pared 0 bases from V and 2 bases from J, leaving 11 bases between. The CDR3 loop is CASSQEWQGAYEQYF. The CDR3 DNA sequence: TGCGCCAGCAGCCAAGAATGGCAGGGAGCCTACGAGCAGTACTTC.

As concerns this clone: A far larger clone is just one base off, so this is likely a read error. The CDR3 does not close with the conserved phenylalanine or tryptophan, likely indicating a read error. The V call is TRBV6-5, the J call TRBJ2-6; D gene uncertain. Deletions cut 4 bases from V and 4 bases from J, with 8 bases between. Germline V CDR1 and CDR2: MNHEY, SVGAGI. The CDR3 has 14 residues. CDR3 nucleotides: TGTGCCAGCAGTTCGTTTATCGGGGCCAACGTCCTGACTTCC. Translated: CASSSFIGANVLTS.

The table lists this clone with a few counts. The genes are TRBV10-2 and TRBJ2-2; no definite D call. Germline loops: CDR1 WSHSY, CDR2 SAAADI. V lost 5 bases, J lost 1 base, and 14 bases lay in between. This CDR3 contains 16 residues. The CDR3 protein is CASSPDRRLNTGELFF. The DNA of the CDR3 is TGCGCCAGCAGTCCCGACCGCCGATTGAACACCGGGGAGCTGTTTTTT.